Detailed here is one TCR beta chain. What it binds is not known. V was clipped by 4 bases and J by 9 bases, with 19 bases between them. Germline V gene data show CDR1 as SGHAT and CDR2 as FQDESV (reference sequence). The CDR3 has 15 residues. This entry belongs to a study of T cell responses to AZD1222 COVID-19 vaccine. Study results and caveats: White British ancestry dominated among donors, who included more females, and clonal diversity was possibly underestimated.

Assay: immunoSEQ multiplex PCR; the TCRdb copy retains only in-frame clones and omits some. This repertoire shows around 78,000 clones, 90% found once; its top ten account for about 3.1%. This chain connects TRBV11-1 to TRBJ2-1; no firm D call. This sequence was found in an adult who received the AZD1222 COVID-19 vaccine. The specimen was peripheral blood, collected 28 days after the second AZD1222 dose. The CDR3 loop reads CASSSPSVPGGEQFF. CDR3 coding DNA: TGTGCCAGCAGCTCCCCATCGGTCCCGGGTGGTGAGCAGTTCTTC.